Listed below are T cell receptor beta chains from one sample, sequenced in a study of OX40 agonist ivuxolimab in advanced cancers. Method: immunoSEQ multiplex PCR; TCRdb's copy keeps in-frame clones and lacks some. The sample lists 80,000 to 100,000 clones, 80% to 90% occurring once. The source was CD4+ or CD8+ T cells sorted from blood, collected in a trial of the OX40 agonist ivuxolimab. The receptors stem from an adult with an advanced solid tumor such as melanoma, head and neck, liver or kidney cancer. Both conserved end residues are part of each CDR3. Fields, in order: clone size, V gene, J gene, CDR3 protein. The size of a clone is reported for some rows only, either as once, few or many, or as a class for expanded clones.

.	TRBV7-9	TRBJ2-5	CASSLGFAQETQYF
.	TRBV28	TRBJ2-7	CASSLDQNNEQYF
.	TRBV30	TRBJ2-7	CAWSVITGGNYEQYF
.	TRBV7-3	TRBJ2-5	CASSLSPGVETQYF
.	TRBV6-5	TRBJ1-6	CASSSVNSPLHF
few	TRBV5-4	TRBJ2-1	CASSLASGGVNEQFF
once	TRBV7-2	TRBJ1-4	CASSPTGWAGEKLFF
.	TRBV4-1	TRBJ1-1	CASSPRGGGWNTEAFF
.	TRBV11-3	TRBJ2-7	CASSLQQGGEQYF
.	TRBV7-2	TRBJ1-2	CASSVGQGRNYGYTF
.	TRBV7-2	TRBJ2-7	CASSSPGPYEQYF
few	TRBV9	TRBJ2-2	CASSSGLAGRELFF
.	TRBV5-6	TRBJ2-3	CASRGPGTGVADTQYF
once	TRBV6-6	TRBJ1-5	CASSLDRVGQPQHF
few	TRBV5-6	TRBJ1-6	CASSLGGEAGSSPLHF
.	TRBV4-2	TRBJ2-5	CASSHLRSGSGGRTETQYF
.	TRBV7-3	TRBJ1-3	CASRRGPTPGNTIYF
.	TRBV19	TRBJ2-5	CASSILAGGLETQYF
.	TRBV28	TRBJ1-1	CASSADPMNTEAFF
.	TRBV28	TRBJ1-1	CASSFGPPNTEAFF
.	TRBV4-1	TRBJ1-5	CASSPRDRGYQPQHF
once	TRBV18	TRBJ1-2	CASSPGTVAYGYTF
once	TRBV7-3	TRBJ2-1	CASSFVSGDHNEQFF
.	TRBV6-6	TRBJ1-2	CASSRQGDYGYTF